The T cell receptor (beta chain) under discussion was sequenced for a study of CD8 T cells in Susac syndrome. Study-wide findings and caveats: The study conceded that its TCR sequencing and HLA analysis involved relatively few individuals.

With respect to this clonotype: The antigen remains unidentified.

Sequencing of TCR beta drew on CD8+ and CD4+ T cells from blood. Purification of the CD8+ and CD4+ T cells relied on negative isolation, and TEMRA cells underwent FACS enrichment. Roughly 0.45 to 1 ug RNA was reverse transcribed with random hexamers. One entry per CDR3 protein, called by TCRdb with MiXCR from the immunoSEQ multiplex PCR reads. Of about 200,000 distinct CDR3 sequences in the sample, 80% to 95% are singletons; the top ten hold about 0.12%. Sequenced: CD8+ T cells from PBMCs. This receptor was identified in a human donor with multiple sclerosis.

CDR3 amino acids: CASSISGRTEAFF. The CDR3 nucleotides are TGTGCCAGTAGTATATCGGGGCGTACTGAAGCTTTCTTT. The chain joins TRBV19 to TRBJ1-1; tentatively, D is TRBD1 (5 bases). Germline CDR1 is LNHDA and CDR2 is SQIVND (reference sequence). CDR3 size: 13 residues. V lost 2 bases and J 5 bases, leaving 9 bases between the germline ends.